The next 27 T cell receptor beta chains were all read from a single sample in a study of T cells in Graves' hyperthyroidism and ophthalmopathy. Amplified regions were TCR beta CDR3 sequences from RNA transcripts. The primer set for the first-round RT-PCR of the TCR CDR3 was HTBI. MiXCR was run by TCRdb on the multiplex PCR reads, yielding one entry per CDR3 protein. The sample comprises more than 350,000 distinct CDR3 sequences, approximately 14% of which are singletons, and under 25% rests with the top ten. The sample was blood. The receptors come from a woman aged 55-69 years with Graves' ophthalmopathy.

This chain joins TRBV5-4 and TRBJ2-7; D is ambiguous. The CDR3 is 17 residues long. Germline V gene sequence: CDR1 SGHNT, CDR2 YYREEE (reference sequence). Trimming removed 0 bases from V and 0 bases from J, with 16 bases in between. The CDR3 DNA follows: TGTGCCAGCAGCTTGGGCGGCTCAGTTACCCTCTCCTACGAGCAGTACTTC. It codes for CASSLGGSVTLSYEQYF.

Ten or more counts support this clonotype. This CDR3 reads CSAREYIQGTDTQYF. CDR3 coding DNA: TGCAGTGCTAGAGAGTATATACAGGGCACAGATACGCAGTATTTT. V gene TRBV20-1 combines with J gene TRBJ2-3, with a weak D call TRBD1 (5 bases). The CDR3 is 15 residues long. CDR1 and CDR2 from the germline V gene are DFQATT and SNEGSKA (reference sequence). V was clipped by 0 bases and J by 1 base, with 11 bases between them.

This clonotype came up many times. CDR3 in amino acids: CAWRPTVREQFF. In DNA, the CDR3 is TGTGCCTGGAGGCCAACGGTACGTGAGCAGTTCTTC. This chain uses TRBV30 with TRBJ2-1; D call uncertain. Per the germline V gene, CDR1 is GTSNPN and CDR2 is SVGIG (reference sequence). Trimming took off 3 bases at V and 9 bases at J, with 12 bases between the two ends. The CDR3 contains 12 residues.

The CDR3 here is CATSRDPGVTPYEQYF. The DNA of the CDR3 is TGTGCCACCAGCAGAGATCCGGGAGTGACTCCCTACGAGCAGTACTTC. The chain links TRBV15 to TRBJ2-7; maybe TRBD2 (6 bases). Deletions cut 0 bases from V and 2 bases from J, with 14 bases between. Germline assignment: CDR1 LNHNV and CDR2 YYDKDF (reference sequence). The CDR3 spans 16 residues.

This clonotype was detected many times. The V and J genes are TRBV3-1 and TRBJ2-7; 9 bases are shared with TRBD2. The CDR3 has 16 amino acids. After removal of 4 bases from V and 8 bases from J, the junction contained 15 bases not matched to a gene. The germline CDR1 and CDR2 sequences are LGHDT and YNNKEL (reference sequence). The CDR3 loop reads CASSPPERGLAGKQYF. The CDR3 region has the DNA TGTGCCAGCAGCCCACCGGAGAGGGGCCTAGCGGGAAAGCAGTACTTC.

This clonotype occurred a few times. The chain combines TRBV4-1 with TRBJ2-2; unclear D gene. CDR1 is MGHRA and CDR2 is YSYEKL in the germline V gene. This CDR3 contains 14 residues. The V end lost 0 bases, the J end lost 11 bases, and 13 bases lay between the germline ends. The DNA for the CDR3 is TGCGCCAGCAGCCAAGATAACAGATACTACGAGCTGTTTTTT. Its protein product is CASSQDNRYYELFF.

This clonotype was detected many times. The genes are TRBV2 and TRBJ1-6, with no clear D. CDR3 length: 14 residues. Deletions cut 3 bases from V and 6 bases from J, with 9 bases between. Germline CDR1 is SNHLY and CDR2 is FYNNEI. DNA of the CDR3: TGTGCCAGCAGTGACGTCCGGGCTAATTCACCCCTCCACTTT. Translating it yields CASSDVRANSPLHF.

This clonotype has at least ten counts. The rearrangement joins TRBV20-1 to TRBJ2-7, with 10 bases that match TRBD2. Germline assignment: CDR1 DFQATT and CDR2 SNEGSKA (reference sequence). The CDR3 spans 15 residues. Germline trimming cut 1 base from V and 4 bases from J; bases unmatched to any gene: 7. The CDR3 bases are TGCAGTGCTAGAGTGGCTAGCGGGAGTATATACGAGCAGTACTTC. This sequence encodes CSARVASGSIYEQYF.

The V and J genes are TRBV6-1 and TRBJ1-2; a possible D gene is TRBD1 (5 bases). The CDR3 sequence is 14 residues long. V was pared by 1 base and J by 8 bases, with 14 bases between. Germline-derived CDR1 and CDR2 are MNHNS and SASEGT. The CDR3 DNA follows: TGTGCCAGCAGTGAAGTGGCGGGGGTCTGGGGCTACACCTTC. It translates to CASSEVAGVWGYTF.

About this clonotype: Possible read error: a much larger clone is one base away. The genes are TRBV18 and TRBJ1-6; D is unclear. Germline V gene data show CDR1 as KGHSH and CDR2 as LQKENI. V gave up 1 base and J gave up 7 bases, with 11 bases separating them. The CDR3 has 15 residues. The CDR3 loop reads CASSPLKEQNSPLHF. CDR3 sequence (DNA): TGTGCCAGCTCACCACTCAAGGAACAGAATTCACCCCTCCACTTT.

This clonotype was seen only a few times. This rearrangement joins TRBV7-2 to TRBJ2-5; TRBD2 aligns across 12 bases. V shed 1 base and J 2 bases; nucleotides not matched to a gene: 2. Germline V lookup: CDR1 SGHTA, CDR2 FQGNSA. The CDR3 spans 16 residues. The CDR3 region is CASSLGGLAGQETQYF. In DNA form, the CDR3 reads TGTGCCAGCAGCTTAGGAGGACTAGCGGGGCAAGAGACCCAGTACTTC.

The chain has TRBV5-4 and TRBJ1-1; D gene ambiguous. The CDR3 loop spans 12 amino acids. V was shortened by 2 bases and J by 5 bases, with 7 bases between the two germline ends. Germline loops: CDR1 SGHNT, CDR2 YYREEE (reference sequence). CDR3 sequence: CASSFGETEAFF. In nucleotides, the CDR3 is TGTGCCAGCAGCTTCGGGGAGACTGAAGCTTTCTTT.

This clonotype came up many times. The chain is built from TRBV6-1 and TRBJ2-2; 7 bases line up with TRBD2. V lost 6 bases to trimming and J lost 3 bases; unmatched junction nucleotides: 4. The CDR3 consists of 14 residues. Germline lookup yields CDR1 MNHNS and CDR2 SASEGT. For the CDR3, the DNA is TGTGCCAGCAGATCGACTAGCCACACCGGGGAGCTGTTTTTT. It codes for CASRSTSHTGELFF.

This clonotype was observed at least ten times. This chain uses TRBV7-9 with TRBJ2-3; D assignment may be TRBD1 or TRBD2 (5 bases each). V lost 1 base, J lost 4 bases, and 9 bases lay in between. The CDR3 runs to 14 residues. Germline V gives CDR1 SEHNR, CDR2 FQNEAQ (reference sequence). DNA of the CDR3: TGTGCCAGCAGCTTAGGACGGGACGCAGATACGCAGTATTTT. Encoded protein: CASSLGRDADTQYF.

This clonotype was found many times. The chain uses TRBV18 and TRBJ1-1; 12 bases fit TRBD1. J lost 4 bases, V lost 3 bases, and 6 bases had no gene match. Germline values: CDR1 KGHSH, CDR2 LQKENI. This CDR3 region has 16 residues. The DNA for the CDR3 is TGTGCCAGCTCACCGGGACAGGGGGCTACAGGCACTGAAGCTTTCTTT. Translating gives CASSPGQGATGTEAFF.

This clonotype was observed at least ten times. This chain uses TRBV2 with TRBJ1-5, with 8 positions matching TRBD1. From germline, CDR1 is SNHLY and CDR2 FYNNEI. The CDR3 is 14 residues long. V trimming: 6 bases; J trimming: 6 bases; junction bases outside the gene matches: 7. The CDR3 nucleotides are TGTGCCAGCAGCTCGGACAGGGTAGGTCAGCCCCAGCATTTT. Its translation is CASSSDRVGQPQHF.

This clonotype was seen many times. The chain links TRBV28 to TRBJ2-1; TRBD1 matches 7 bases. This CDR3 contains 15 residues. Germline V lookup: CDR1 MDHEN, CDR2 SYDVKM. Trimming took 7 bases from V and 1 from J; bases not matched to a gene: 7. This chain's CDR3 is CASKQGRTSYNEQFF. The CDR3 DNA reads as TGTGCCAGCAAACAGGGGCGCACATCCTACAATGAGCAGTTCTTC.

There are a few counts of this clonotype. The rearrangement links TRBV20-1 to TRBJ1-1; a weak D match, TRBD1 (5 bases). CDR1 and CDR2 (germline): DFQATT, SNEGSKA (reference sequence). The V gene lost 0 bases and the J gene lost 0 bases, with 14 bases spanning the gap. This CDR3 is built from 16 residues. This CDR3 reads CSARDRTGHLNTEAFF. CDR3 in DNA: TGCAGTGCTAGAGACCGAACCGGACATCTGAACACTGAAGCTTTCTTT.

This clonotype was found many times. The chain employs TRBV6-2 or TRBV6-3 and TRBJ2-6, with TRBD1 as a possible D gene (7 bases). The CDR3 spans 15 residues. Germline-derived CDR1 and CDR2 are MNHEY and SVGEGT. The V and J ends lost 8 bases and 4 bases respectively, with 15 bases between them. The CDR3, as DNA: TGTGCCAGCCAAGACAGGGACTCCGGGGCCAACGTCCTGACTTTC. Translation gives CASQDRDSGANVLTF.

The chain employs TRBV24-1 and TRBJ2-5; possible D gene TRBD2, 6 bases. The CDR3 has 16 amino acids. CDR1 and CDR2 from the germline V gene are KGHDR and SFDVKD. V was clipped by 6 bases and J by 2 bases, with 18 bases between them. CDR3 sequence reads: CATSSPGWEEQETQYF. The CDR3 nucleotides are TGTGCCACCAGTTCCCCCGGGTGGGAGGAACAAGAGACCCAGTACTTC.

Ten or more counts support this clonotype. The genes are TRBV2 and TRBJ1-2; 8 nucleotides line up with TRBD1. This CDR3 is built from 16 residues. After removal of 3 bases from V and 6 bases from J, the junction contained 12 bases not matched to a gene. CDR1 and CDR2 (germline): SNHLY, FYNNEI. The CDR3 DNA sequence: TGTGCCAGCAGTGATAGCTTGGACAGGGCCGCCCATGGCTACACCTTC. Amino acid sequence: CASSDSLDRAAHGYTF.

The sample holds many counts of this clonotype. V is TRBV18 and J is TRBJ2-5, with D unresolved. Germline CDR1 reads KGHSH; CDR2 reads LQKENI. Trimming stripped 3 bases from V and 3 bases from J, with 11 bases between. The CDR3 runs 14 residues. The CDR3 sequence is CASSPLGMEETQYF. The CDR3 DNA reads as TGTGCCAGCTCACCGTTAGGAATGGAAGAGACCCAGTACTTC.

V gene TRBV3-1 combines with J gene TRBJ1-3; 7 bases are shared with TRBD1. The germline CDR1 and CDR2 sequences are LGHDT and YNNKEL (reference sequence). V gave up 3 bases and J gave up 4 bases; unmatched junction bases: 0. There are 13 residues in the CDR3. Written as DNA, the CDR3 is TGTGCCAGCAGCCAGACAGGGGGAAACACCATATATTTT. Translated: CASSQTGGNTIYF.

This clonotype came up many times. This rearrangement joins TRBV28 to TRBJ2-2; D not certain. V gave up 4 bases and J gave up 0 bases, with 9 bases separating them. Germline CDR1 and CDR2: MDHEN and SYDVKM. The CDR3 has 15 amino acids. The CDR3 nucleotides are TGTGCCAGCAGTTCTATTATAACGAACACCGGGGAGCTGTTTTTT. It is translated as CASSSIITNTGELFF.

V is TRBV2 and J is TRBJ1-1, with D unresolved. V gave up 0 bases and J gave up 4 bases, with 12 bases separating them. This CDR3 is 15 amino acids long. Germline V CDR1 and CDR2: SNHLY, FYNNEI. The DNA of the CDR3 is TGTGCCAGCAGTGAAGCGCTTGTGGGGTTCACTGAAGCTTTCTTT. Translating gives CASSEALVGFTEAFF. The full variable domain, completed using reference TRBV2 and TRBJ1-1, is EPEVTQTPSHQVTQMGQEVILRCVPISNHLYFYWYRQILGQKVEFLVSFYNNEISEKSEIFDDQFSVERPDGSNFTLKIRSTKLEDSAMYFCASSEALVGFTEAFFGQGTRLTVV.

This clonotype was observed at least ten times. The rearrangement joins TRBV5-1 to TRBJ2-1, with 7 bases identical to TRBD1. Germline CDR1 reads SGHRS; CDR2 reads YFSETQ. V lost 0 bases to trimming and J lost 2 bases; unmatched junction nucleotides: 2. The CDR3 is made up of 15 amino acids. The DNA of the CDR3 is TGCGCCAGCAGCTTGGGAGGGGGCGCCTACAATGAGCAGTTCTTC. The encoded protein is CASSLGGGAYNEQFF.

In its sample, this clonotype was seen a few times. The CDR3 DNA follows: TGTGCCACCAGTGATCGGACTAGCGGGAATCACGAGCAGTACTTC. Translated: CATSDRTSGNHEQYF. The rearrangement joins TRBV24-1 to TRBJ2-7, with 12 bases lining up with TRBD2. This CDR3 is built from 15 residues. CDR1 and CDR2 (germline): KGHDR, SFDVKD. The V segment lost 3 bases and the J segment 5 bases; nucleotides outside the gene matches: 4.